This T cell receptor beta chain was recovered during a study of sequential checkpoint blockade in melanoma. Treatment defined: randomized to nivolumab then ipilimumab (arm A) or the reverse (arm B). No patient had prior DNA-damaging chemotherapy. PBMC sorting kept live CD3+CD8+ cells without CD19 or CD56. Clones were sequenced by immunoSEQ multiplex PCR, and TCRdb holds only the in-frame ones, with some missing. The data contain around 19,000 clones, around two thirds of them singletons. This TCR derives from a human donor with melanoma. The input for sequencing was CD8+ T cells sorted from blood (inferred from file names), taken from a patient given nivolumab and ipilimumab in sequence.

The CDR3 protein is CASRSQGGTEAFF. Written as DNA, the CDR3 is TGTGCCAGCCGAAGCCAGGGAGGCACTGAAGCTTTCTTT. The chain carries TRBV2 and TRBJ1-1, with D maybe TRBD1 (5 bases). The CDR3 sequence is 13 residues long. Trimming shortened V by 8 bases and J by 4 bases, and 14 bases separated the two germline ends. CDR1 is SNHLY, CDR2 FYNNEI, per germline.